The sequence of this TCR beta chain was determined in a study of blood T cell repertoires in COVID-19. About the research overall: From the United States, Italy and Spain came samples of acute and convalescent COVID-19. The cDNA or gDNA used as material had been derived from T cells, B-cell-depleted T cells, or PBMCs.

The J segment lost 8 bases and the V segment lost 1 base, leaving 7 bases of the junction unmatched. The CDR3 is made up of 15 amino acids. The germline gives CDR1 LGHDT, CDR2 YNNKEL (reference sequence). The authors' processing: Cell counts per sample came from amplifying reference gene primers. Repertoires were generated with immunoSEQ multiplex PCR, while TCRdb's copy carries only in-frame clones and drops some. V and J calls and clone size are those listed in that table; D and trimming were worked out from the DNA. The data hold roughly 150,000 clones, with approximately 82% observed a single time.

The sample was peripheral blood. The sequence came from a woman older than 75 with active or convalescent COVID-19. This rearrangement joins TRBV3-1 (or the pseudogene TRBV3-2) to TRBJ2-1; TRBD2 aligns across 8 bases. The CDR3 nucleotides are TGTGCCAGCAGCCAAGTAATTGCGGGAGGTGATGAGCAGTTCTTC. It codes for CASSQVIAGGDEQFF.